Listed below are T cell receptor beta chains from one sample, sequenced in a study of graft-versus-host responses after intestinal transplantation. Sequencing used immunoSEQ multiplex PCR; TCRdb keeps in-frame clones, though not all of them. The sample consists of approximately 11,000 clones, 76% of them appearing once. Sequenced here: ileum tissue, sampled 23 days after intestinal transplant. The receptors derive from a human patient who received an intestinal transplant, so some T cells may come from the graft donor. CDR3s include the opening cysteine and the closing phenylalanine or tryptophan. A D gene is named only where the DNA matches it firmly. Rows may omit the clone size; those that give it use once, few, many or a size class.

J gene: TRBJ1-5
D gene: -
V gene: TRBV4-1
clone size: -
CDR3 protein: CASSPFSNQPQHF
CDR3 DNA: TGCGCCAGCAGCCCCTTCAGCAATCAGCCCCAGCATTTT

J gene: TRBJ1-2
D gene: -
V gene: TRBV18
clone size: once
CDR3 protein: CASSPRMDVKGYTF
CDR3 DNA: TGTGCCAGCTCACCACGTATGGACGTAAAAGGCTACACCTTC

J gene: TRBJ1-2
D gene: TRBD1
V gene: TRBV6-1
clone size: -
CDR3 protein: CASSDRRGTAATSYGYTF
CDR3 DNA: TGTGCCAGCAGTGATCGGAGGGGGACAGCCGCCACTTCCTATGGCTACACCTTC

J gene: TRBJ2-1
D gene: -
V gene: TRBV19
clone size: -
CDR3 protein: CASSIVSTYNERLF
CDR3 DNA: TGTGCCAGTAGTATCGTAAGTACCTACAATGAGCGGCTCTTC

J gene: TRBJ2-7
D gene: TRBD2
V gene: TRBV2
clone size: -
CDR3 protein: CASSDSSGYEQYF
CDR3 DNA: TGTGCCAGCAGTGATTCTAGCGGCTACGAGCAGTACTTC

J gene: TRBJ1-6
D gene: -
V gene: TRBV5-1
clone size: once
CDR3 protein: CASSPRDLYNSPLHF
CDR3 DNA: TGCGCCAGCAGCCCGCGGGACCTCTATAATTCACCCCTCCACTTT

J gene: TRBJ2-5
D gene: -
V gene: TRBV28
clone size: -
CDR3 protein: CASSSPGQGSTQYF
CDR3 DNA: TGTGCCAGCAGTTCCCCAGGCCAGGGGTCGACCCAGTACTTC

J gene: TRBJ1-1
D gene: -
V gene: TRBV7-8
clone size: -
CDR3 protein: CASSDGYGMNTEAFF
CDR3 DNA: TGTGCCAGCAGCGATGGGTACGGCATGAACACTGAAGCTTTCTTT

J gene: TRBJ2-1
D gene: TRBD2
V gene: TRBV19
clone size: -
CDR3 protein: CASSIVGTKFYNEQFF
CDR3 DNA: TGTGCCAGTAGTATAGTCGGGACTAAATTCTACAATGAGCAGTTCTTC

J gene: TRBJ1-3
D gene: -
V gene: TRBV2
clone size: few
CDR3 protein: CASKRGRSGNTIYF
CDR3 DNA: TGTGCCAGCAAAAGGGGCCGCTCTGGAAACACCATATATTTT

J gene: TRBJ2-5
D gene: -
V gene: TRBV12-2
clone size: -
CDR3 protein: CASRLAQGALAGVQETQYF
CDR3 DNA: TGTGCAAGTCGCTTAGCCCAGGGGGCGCTAGCGGGGGTACAAGAGACCCAGTACTTC

J gene: TRBJ2-7
D gene: TRBD2
V gene: TRBV7-3
clone size: -
CDR3 protein: CASSLTSGSYEQYF
CDR3 DNA: TGTGCCAGCAGCTTAACTAGCGGGAGCTACGAGCAGTACTTC

J gene: TRBJ2-3
D gene: -
V gene: TRBV27
clone size: few
CDR3 protein: CASMGSGTDTQYF
CDR3 DNA: TGTGCCAGCATGGGTAGCGGCACAGATACGCAGTATTTT

J gene: TRBJ1-5
D gene: -
V gene: TRBV5-4
clone size: -
CDR3 protein: CASSLDSQPQHF
CDR3 DNA: TGTGCCAGCAGCTTGGACAGTCAGCCCCAGCATTTT

J gene: TRBJ1-1
D gene: -
V gene: TRBV19
clone size: -
CDR3 protein: CASSIERGTEAFF
CDR3 DNA: TGTGCCAGTAGTATAGAGAGGGGCACTGAAGCTTTCTTT

J gene: TRBJ2-7
D gene: TRBD1
V gene: TRBV4-1
clone size: -
CDR3 protein: CASSRTGTGLHEQYF
CDR3 DNA: TGCGCCAGCAGCCGCACCGGGACAGGGCTCCACGAGCAGTACTTC

J gene: TRBJ2-7
D gene: TRBD2
V gene: TRBV9
clone size: -
CDR3 protein: CASSVTSGSHEQYF
CDR3 DNA: TGTGCCAGCAGCGTAACTAGCGGGAGCCACGAGCAGTACTTC

J gene: TRBJ2-1
D gene: TRBD1
V gene: TRBV6-5
clone size: -
CDR3 protein: CASSYRAGGNEQFF
CDR3 DNA: TGTGCCAGCAGTTACCGGGCAGGGGGCAATGAGCAGTTCTTC

J gene: TRBJ1-1
D gene: -
V gene: TRBV4-3
clone size: -
CDR3 protein: CASSHPLARGMETEAFF
CDR3 DNA: TGCGCCAGCAGCCACCCTCTCGCCCGGGGGATGGAAACTGAAGCTTTCTTT

J gene: TRBJ2-1
D gene: TRBD1
V gene: TRBV29-1
clone size: few
CDR3 protein: CSVNRGMDEQFF
CDR3 DNA: TGCAGCGTTAACAGGGGTATGGATGAGCAGTTCTTC

J gene: TRBJ2-1
D gene: -
V gene: TRBV9
clone size: -
CDR3 protein: CASSVPIGDEQFF
CDR3 DNA: TGTGCCAGCAGCGTCCCAATCGGTGATGAGCAGTTCTTC

J gene: TRBJ1-1
D gene: TRBD1
V gene: TRBV6-5
clone size: -
CDR3 protein: CASSTLTGRSTEAFF
CDR3 DNA: TGTGCCAGCAGTACCCTGACAGGGCGGAGCACTGAAGCTTTCTTT

J gene: TRBJ1-1
D gene: -
V gene: TRBV6-1
clone size: -
CDR3 protein: CAVRGASNTEAFF
CDR3 DNA: TGTGCCGTTCGGGGGGCCTCGAACACTGAAGCTTTCTTT

J gene: TRBJ1-2
D gene: -
V gene: TRBV19
clone size: few
CDR3 protein: CAVRGLRQTSIYGYTF
CDR3 DNA: TGTGCCGTTAGAGGGTTGCGGCAGACTTCGATTTATGGCTACACCTTC

J gene: TRBJ2-7
D gene: -
V gene: TRBV5-1
clone size: -
CDR3 protein: CASSLPPGLSSYEQYF
CDR3 DNA: TGCGCCAGCAGCTTGCCCCCGGGGTTAAGCTCCTACGAGCAGTACTTC

J gene: TRBJ1-3
D gene: -
V gene: TRBV7-6
clone size: few
CDR3 protein: CASSSAPGGNTIYF
CDR3 DNA: TGTGCCAGCAGCTCCGCTCCGGGGGGAAACACCATATATTTT

J gene: TRBJ2-2
D gene: TRBD1
V gene: TRBV10-1
clone size: few
CDR3 protein: CASSVQGAGELFF
CDR3 DNA: TGCGCCAGCAGTGTACAGGGGGCCGGGGAGCTGTTTTTT

J gene: TRBJ2-7
D gene: -
V gene: TRBV28
clone size: -
CDR3 protein: CASSLWAGGTYEQYF
CDR3 DNA: TGTGCCAGCAGTTTATGGGCAGGGGGGACCTACGAGCAGTACTTC

J gene: TRBJ2-7
D gene: TRBD2
V gene: TRBV11-3
clone size: -
CDR3 protein: CASSSGLAQAEQYF
CDR3 DNA: TGTGCCAGCAGCTCGGGACTAGCGCAGGCCGAGCAGTACTTC

J gene: TRBJ1-1
D gene: -
V gene: TRBV10-1
clone size: -
CDR3 protein: CASSVTEKNTEAFF
CDR3 DNA: TGCGCCAGCAGTGTAACAGAGAAGAACACTGAAGCTTTCTTT

J gene: TRBJ1-1
D gene: -
V gene: TRBV19
clone size: -
CDR3 protein: CASADGTGTEAFF
CDR3 DNA: TGTGCCAGCGCTGACGGGACGGGGACTGAAGCTTTCTTT

J gene: TRBJ2-1
D gene: -
V gene: TRBV6-1
clone size: -
CDR3 protein: CASSEGYSYNEQFF
CDR3 DNA: TGTGCCAGCAGTGAAGGGTATTCTTACAATGAGCAGTTCTTC

J gene: TRBJ1-4
D gene: TRBD1
V gene: TRBV18
clone size: -
CDR3 protein: CASSRDRGEKLFF
CDR3 DNA: TGTGCCAGCTCAAGGGACAGGGGAGAAAAACTGTTTTTT

J gene: TRBJ2-2
D gene: -
V gene: TRBV7-3
clone size: -
CDR3 protein: CASTQGNTGELFF
CDR3 DNA: TGTGCCAGCACCCAGGGGAACACCGGGGAGCTGTTTTTT

J gene: TRBJ2-5
D gene: -
V gene: TRBV15
clone size: -
CDR3 protein: CATSRDRPGTQYF
CDR3 DNA: TGTGCCACCAGCAGAGATAGGCCCGGGACCCAGTACTTC

J gene: TRBJ2-1
D gene: -
V gene: TRBV27
clone size: -
CDR3 protein: CASSLPGGGSRNEQFF
CDR3 DNA: TGTGCCAGCAGTTTACCAGGAGGGGGGTCAAGAAATGAGCAGTTCTTC

J gene: TRBJ2-7
D gene: TRBD2
V gene: TRBV7-3
clone size: -
CDR3 protein: CASSLQAGEVYEQYF
CDR3 DNA: TGTGCCAGCAGCCTCCAAGCGGGAGAGGTCTACGAGCAGTACTTC

J gene: TRBJ1-1
D gene: TRBD1
V gene: TRBV28
clone size: -
CDR3 protein: CASRDRAHREAFF
CDR3 DNA: TGTGCCAGCAGAGACAGGGCCCATCGCGAAGCTTTCTTT

J gene: TRBJ2-2
D gene: -
V gene: TRBV2
clone size: -
CDR3 protein: CASSDLENTGELFF
CDR3 DNA: TGTGCCAGCAGTGACCTCGAAAACACCGGGGAGCTGTTTTTT

J gene: TRBJ1-4
D gene: -
V gene: TRBV18
clone size: -
CDR3 protein: CASSLGTNEKLFF
CDR3 DNA: TGTGCCAGCTCACTTGGGACCAATGAAAAACTGTTTTTT

J gene: TRBJ2-7
D gene: -
V gene: TRBV4-1
clone size: medium-sized
CDR3 protein: CASSQGLYYEQYF
CDR3 DNA: TGCGCCAGCAGCCAAGGACTTTACTACGAGCAGTACTTC

J gene: TRBJ2-3
D gene: -
V gene: TRBV30
clone size: -
CDR3 protein: CAWSASTASTDTQYF
CDR3 DNA: TGTGCCTGGAGTGCATCGACCGCTAGCACAGATACGCAGTATTTT

J gene: TRBJ2-7
D gene: -
V gene: TRBV28
clone size: -
CDR3 protein: CASGRGHYEQYF
CDR3 DNA: TGTGCCAGCGGCAGGGGCCACTACGAGCAGTACTTC

J gene: TRBJ2-2
D gene: TRBD2
V gene: TRBV4-2
clone size: once
CDR3 protein: CASSRGLAGLANTGELFF
CDR3 DNA: TGTGCCAGCAGCCGCGGACTAGCGGGACTGGCGAACACCGGGGAGCTGTTTTTT

J gene: TRBJ2-3
D gene: -
V gene: TRBV7-6
clone size: once
CDR3 protein: CASSLVWGGTDTQYF
CDR3 DNA: TGTGCCAGCAGCTTAGTTTGGGGGGGCACAGATACGCAGTATTTT

J gene: TRBJ2-2
D gene: -
V gene: TRBV5-6
clone size: -
CDR3 protein: CASSVTEWGLKNTGELFF
CDR3 DNA: TGTGCCAGCAGCGTAACGGAGTGGGGACTTAAAAACACCGGGGAGCTGTTTTTT

J gene: TRBJ1-5
D gene: -
V gene: TRBV2
clone size: -
CDR3 protein: CASSVWGGNQPQHF
CDR3 DNA: TGTGCCAGCAGTGTTTGGGGAGGCAATCAGCCCCAGCATTTT